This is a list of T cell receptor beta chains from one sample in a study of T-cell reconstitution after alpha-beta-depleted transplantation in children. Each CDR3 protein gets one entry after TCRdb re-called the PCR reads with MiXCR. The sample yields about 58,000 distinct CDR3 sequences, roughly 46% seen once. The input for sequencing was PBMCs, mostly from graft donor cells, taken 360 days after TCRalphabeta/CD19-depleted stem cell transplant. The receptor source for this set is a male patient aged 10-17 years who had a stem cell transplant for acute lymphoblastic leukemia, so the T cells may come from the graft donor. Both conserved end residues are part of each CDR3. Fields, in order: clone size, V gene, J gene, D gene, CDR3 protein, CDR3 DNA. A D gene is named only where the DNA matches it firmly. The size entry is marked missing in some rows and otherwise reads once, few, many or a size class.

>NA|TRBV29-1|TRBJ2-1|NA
CSVGVGSSYNEQFF
TGCAGCGTTGGGGTGGGTAGCTCCTACAATGAGCAGTTCTTC
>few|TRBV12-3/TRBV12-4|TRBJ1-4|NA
CASSFLLEKLFF
TGTGCCAGCAGCTTTTTACTTGAAAAACTGTTTTTT
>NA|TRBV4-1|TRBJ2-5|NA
CASSQVETRETQYF
TGCGCCAGCAGCCAAGTGGAGACCAGAGAGACCCAGTACTTC
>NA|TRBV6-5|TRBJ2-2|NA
CASSYFLAGELFF
TGTGCCAGCAGTTACTTCCTTGCCGGGGAGCTGTTTTTT
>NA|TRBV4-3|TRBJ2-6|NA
CASSHSGANVLTF
TGCGCCAGCAGCCACTCTGGGGCCAACGTCCTGACTTTC
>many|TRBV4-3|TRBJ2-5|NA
CASSQGVGLPIEETQYF
TGCGCCAGCAGCCAAGGCGTCGGACTACCGATAGAAGAGACCCAGTACTTC
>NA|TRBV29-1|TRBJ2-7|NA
CSVDSDSTYEQYF
TGCAGCGTTGACAGCGACAGTACCTACGAGCAGTACTTC
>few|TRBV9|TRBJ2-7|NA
CASSPGDSSYEQYF
TGTGCCAGCAGCCCAGGGGATTCCTCCTACGAGCAGTACTTC
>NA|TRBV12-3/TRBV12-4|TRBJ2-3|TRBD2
CASSFSISGGAGDTQYF
TGTGCCAGCAGTTTCTCTATCAGCGGGGGGGCCGGAGATACGCAGTATTTT
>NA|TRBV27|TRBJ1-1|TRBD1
CASSSRKTGGRGVAFF
TGTGCCAGCAGTTCCCGCAAGACAGGGGGGCGAGGTGTAGCTTTCTTT
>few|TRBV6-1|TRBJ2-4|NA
CASSDRPGDIQYF
TGTGCCAGTAGTGACAGGCCAGGAGACATTCAGTACTTC
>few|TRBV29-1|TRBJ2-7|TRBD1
CSVAPPTGTHEQYF
TGCAGCGTTGCCCCACCGACAGGGACCCACGAGCAGTACTTC
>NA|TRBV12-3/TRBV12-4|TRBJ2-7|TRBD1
CASSSIRDSPLF
TGTGCCAGCAGTTCTATCCGGGACAGCCCTTTATTC
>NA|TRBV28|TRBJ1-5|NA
CASSLGTVPYSNQPQHF
TGTGCCAGCAGTCTGGGGACGGTCCCCTATAGCAATCAGCCCCAGCATTTT
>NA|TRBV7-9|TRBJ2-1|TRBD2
CASSLDRLAGWYEQFF
TGTGCCAGCAGCTTGGACCGACTAGCGGGATGGTATGAGCAGTTCTTC
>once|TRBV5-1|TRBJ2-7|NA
CASSLAAHPDYEQYF
TGCGCCAGCAGCTTGGCGGCCCACCCGGACTACGAGCAGTACTTC
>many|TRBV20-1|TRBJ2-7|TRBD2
CSARGGSSYEQYF
TGCAGTGCTAGGGGAGGGAGCTCCTACGAGCAGTACTTC
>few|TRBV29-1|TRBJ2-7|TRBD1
CSVRNGQGSYEQYF
TGCAGCGTCAGAAATGGACAGGGGTCATACGAGCAGTACTTC
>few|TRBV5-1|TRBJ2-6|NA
CASSPEQAGANVLTF
TGCGCCAGCAGCCCGGAGCAAGCTGGGGCCAACGTCCTGACTTTC
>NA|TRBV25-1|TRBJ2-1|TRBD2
CASSEGGDDEQFF
TGTGCCAGCAGTGAAGGGGGGGATGATGAGCAGTTCTTC
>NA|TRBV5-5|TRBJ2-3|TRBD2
CASSLAPGLVGPDTQYF
TGTGCCAGCAGCTTGGCTCCGGGACTAGTAGGGCCAGATACGCAGTATTTT
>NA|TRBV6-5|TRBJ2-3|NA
CASIAVATQYF
TGTGCCAGCATTGCCGTTGCTACGCAGTATTTT
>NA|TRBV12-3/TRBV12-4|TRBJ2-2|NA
CASSWAPTGELFF
TGTGCCAGCAGTTGGGCGCCCACCGGGGAGCTGTTTTTT
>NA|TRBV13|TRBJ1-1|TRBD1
CASSPRPRTGGVWDTEAFF
TGTGCCAGCAGCCCTAGACCAAGGACAGGCGGCGTATGGGACACTGAAGCTTTCTTT
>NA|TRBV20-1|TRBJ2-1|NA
CSARERNYNEQFF
TGCAGTGCTAGAGAGCGGAACTACAATGAGCAGTTCTTC
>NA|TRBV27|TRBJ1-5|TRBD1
CASSFGTGMSQPQHF
TGTGCCAGCAGTTTTGGGACAGGGATGAGTCAGCCCCAGCATTTT
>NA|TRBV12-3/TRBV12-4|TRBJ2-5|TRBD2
CASSFDTSGRTSQETQYF
TGTGCCAGCAGTTTTGACACTAGCGGGAGGACTTCGCAAGAGACCCAGTACTTC
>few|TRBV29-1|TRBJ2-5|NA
CSARAMETQYF
TGCAGCGCCCGGGCCATGGAGACCCAGTACTTC
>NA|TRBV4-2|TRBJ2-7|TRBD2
CASSPSGRNTYEQYF
TGTGCCAGCAGTCCTAGCGGGAGAAACACCTACGAGCAGTACTTC
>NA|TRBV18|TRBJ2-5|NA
CASSPDTNQETQYF
TGTGCCAGCTCACCGGACACAAACCAAGAGACCCAGTACTTC
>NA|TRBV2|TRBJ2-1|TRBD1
CASSSRDRDNEQFF
TGTGCCAGCAGCTCCCGGGACAGGGACAATGAGCAGTTCTTC
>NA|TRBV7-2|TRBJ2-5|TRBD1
CASSLTGQGKRAQYF
TGTGCCAGCAGCTTAACGGGACAGGGAAAAAGAGCCCAGTACTTC
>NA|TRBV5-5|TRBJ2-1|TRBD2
CASSPNTGGRYNEQFF
TGTGCCAGCAGCCCCAATACGGGGGGGCGGTACAATGAGCAGTTCTTC
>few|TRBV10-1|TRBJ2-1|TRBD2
CASSADLMTSGREQFF
TGCGCCAGCAGTGCCGACCTGATGACTAGCGGGAGGGAGCAGTTCTTC
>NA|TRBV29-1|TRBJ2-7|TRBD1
CSVVGQFADYEQYF
TGCAGCGTTGTGGGACAGTTCGCGGACTACGAGCAGTACTTC
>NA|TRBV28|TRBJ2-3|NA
CASERGDRYFTDTQYF
TGTGCCAGCGAAAGGGGGGACAGATATTTCACAGATACGCAGTATTTT
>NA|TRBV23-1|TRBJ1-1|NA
CASSRGRDLMNTEAFF
TGCGCCAGCAGTCGGGGGAGGGACCTAATGAACACTGAAGCTTTCTTT
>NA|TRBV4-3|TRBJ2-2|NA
CASSHSGATGELFF
TGCGCCAGCAGCCACTCTGGGGCAACCGGGGAGCTGTTTTTT
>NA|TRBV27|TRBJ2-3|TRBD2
CASSLLGGKPGEEYF
TGTGCCAGCAGTTTATTGGGGGGGAAGCCCGGGGAGGAGTATTTT
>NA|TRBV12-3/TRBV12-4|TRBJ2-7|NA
CASSFAPGREHYF
TGTGCCAGCAGTTTCGCTCCGGGGCGCGAGCATTACTTC
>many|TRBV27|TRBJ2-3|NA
CASSLSTDTQYF
TGTGCCAGCAGTTTAAGCACAGATACGCAGTATTTT
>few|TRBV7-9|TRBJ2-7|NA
CASSFQGMLSYEQYF
TGTGCCAGCAGCTTCCAGGGAATGCTCTCCTACGAGCAGTACTTC
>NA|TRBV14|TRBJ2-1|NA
CASSQLVQRGYNEQFF
TGTGCCAGCAGCCAACTTGTTCAGAGAGGCTACAATGAGCAGTTCTTC
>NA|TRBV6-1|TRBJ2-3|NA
CASTAGYLGDTQYF
TGTGCCAGCACCGCAGGGTACCTTGGGGATACGCAGTATTTT
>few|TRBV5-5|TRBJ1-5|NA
CASSWGDYSNQPQHF
TGTGCCAGCAGCTGGGGGGATTATAGCAATCAGCCCCAGCATTTT